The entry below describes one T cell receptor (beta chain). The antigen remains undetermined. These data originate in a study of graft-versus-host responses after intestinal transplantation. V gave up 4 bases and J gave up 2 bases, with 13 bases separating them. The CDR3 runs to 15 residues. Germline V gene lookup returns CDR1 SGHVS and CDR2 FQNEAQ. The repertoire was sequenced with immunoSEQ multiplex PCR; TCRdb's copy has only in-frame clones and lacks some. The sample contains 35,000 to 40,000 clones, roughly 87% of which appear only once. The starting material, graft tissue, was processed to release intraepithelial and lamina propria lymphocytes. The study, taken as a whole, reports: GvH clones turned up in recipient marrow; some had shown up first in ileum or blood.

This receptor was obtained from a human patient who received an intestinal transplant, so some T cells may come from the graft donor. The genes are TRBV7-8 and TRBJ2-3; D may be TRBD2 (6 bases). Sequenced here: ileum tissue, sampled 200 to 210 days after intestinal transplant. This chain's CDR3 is CASSSRGGNTDTQYF. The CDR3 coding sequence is TGTGCCAGCAGCTCCCGGGGAGGAAACACAGATACGCAGTATTTT.